This T cell receptor (beta chain) was profiled in a study of blood T cell repertoires in COVID-19. Whole-study context: Acute-phase and convalescent COVID-19 samples originated in the United States, Italy and Spain. From T cells, B-cell-depleted T cells, or PBMCs came the material, which was cDNA or gDNA.

Looked up from germline, CDR1 is MNHNS and CDR2 is SASEGT. The CDR3 has 15 amino acids. The ends were cut back, 1 base at V and 7 bases at J, with 13 bases in the middle. As processed by the authors: It was from reference gene primer amplification that nucleated cell counts were estimated. Profiling relied on immunoSEQ multiplex PCR, and the TCRdb table lists in-frame clones only, not all of them. V, J and clone size are those of that table, while D and trimming were read from the DNA. Among about 130,000 clones listed, just under 85% were seen once. Sequencing was performed on peripheral blood. This sequence joins TRBV6-1 and TRBJ1-4, with a possible D match to TRBD1 (6 bases). The sequence derives from a woman aged 50 to 60 with acute or convalescent COVID-19. The CDR3 coding sequence is TGTGCCAGCAGTGAAGGTGGGGGCCGGGGTGAAAAACTGTTTTTT. This translates into CASSEGGGRGEKLFF.